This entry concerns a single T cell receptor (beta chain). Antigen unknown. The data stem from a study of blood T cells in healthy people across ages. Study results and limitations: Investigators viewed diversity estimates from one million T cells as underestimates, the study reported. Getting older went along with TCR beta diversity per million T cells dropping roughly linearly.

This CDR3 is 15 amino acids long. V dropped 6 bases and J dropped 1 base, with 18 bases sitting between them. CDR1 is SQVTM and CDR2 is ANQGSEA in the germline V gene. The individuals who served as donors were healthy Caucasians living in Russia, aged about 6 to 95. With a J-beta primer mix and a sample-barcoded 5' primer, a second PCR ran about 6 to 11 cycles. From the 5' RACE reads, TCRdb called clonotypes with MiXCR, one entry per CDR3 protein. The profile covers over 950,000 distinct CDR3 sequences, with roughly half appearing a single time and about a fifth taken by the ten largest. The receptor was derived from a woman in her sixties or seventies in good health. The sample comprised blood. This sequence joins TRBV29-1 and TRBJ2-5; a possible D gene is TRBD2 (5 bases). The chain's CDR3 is CSVGLPGRPQETQYF. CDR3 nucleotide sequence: TGCAGCGTCGGACTGCCAGGAAGACCCCAAGAGACCCAGTACTTC.